This is a list of T cell receptor beta chains from one sample in a study of T cells in Graves' hyperthyroidism and ophthalmopathy. TCRdb re-analysed the multiplex PCR reads in MiXCR, keeping a single row per CDR3 protein. The repertoire includes about 570,000 distinct CDR3 sequences, 46% of them detected once, and over 15% sits in the top ten. Sequenced: peripheral blood or thyroid tissue (not recorded which). The source is an adult woman with Graves' disease, either hyperthyroidism or ophthalmopathy (not recorded which). CDR3s include the opening cysteine and the closing phenylalanine or tryptophan. D genes are given only for firm matches. Not all rows give a size; the values are once, few, many and, for expanded clones, a class.

J: TRBJ2-5; D: TRBD1; size: few; V: TRBV7-2; CDR3: CASKGTGGKETQYF; DNA: TGTGCCAGCAAAGGGACAGGGGGGAAGGAGACCCAGTACTTC
J: TRBJ1-2; D: .; size: .; V: TRBV9; CDR3: CASSEQGRYGYTF; DNA: TGTGCCAGCAGCGAACAGGGTCGGTATGGCTACACCTTC
J: TRBJ2-7; D: TRBD2; size: many; V: TRBV14; CDR3: CASSQDGREFSVLQYF; DNA: TGTGCCAGCAGCCAGGACGGGCGGGAGTTCTCTGTTTTGCAGTACTTC
J: TRBJ2-7; D: .; size: many; V: TRBV14; CDR3: CASSHNYEQYF; DNA: TGTGCCAGCAGCCACAACTACGAGCAGTACTTC
J: TRBJ1-5; D: TRBD1; size: .; V: TRBV7-2; CDR3: CASSLDRAHF; DNA: TGTGCCAGCAGCCTGGACAGGGCTCATTTT
J: TRBJ1-5; D: .; size: many; V: TRBV11-2; CDR3: CASSLSRDTSNQPQHF; DNA: TGTGCCAGCAGCTTAAGTCGGGACACTAGCAATCAGCCCCAGCATTTT
J: TRBJ1-5; D: .; size: .; V: TRBV14; CDR3: CASSQTLQETQHF; DNA: TGTGCCAGCAGCCAGACGCTACAAGAGACCCAGCATTTT
J: TRBJ1-4; D: .; size: .; V: TRBV5-1; CDR3: CASSSGTMGNEKLFF; DNA: TGCGCCAGCAGCTCGGGAACAATGGGAAATGAAAAACTGTTTTTT
J: TRBJ1-4; D: TRBD1; size: many; V: TRBV7-8; CDR3: CASSPRTGGGTTNEKLFF; DNA: TGTGCCAGCAGCCCCCGGACAGGGGGAGGTACAACTAATGAAAAACTGTTTTTT
J: TRBJ2-7; D: .; size: few; V: TRBV28; CDR3: CASTFKSILGSYEQYF; DNA: TGTGCCAGCACCTTCAAGTCCATCCTGGGCTCCTACGAGCAGTACTTC
J: TRBJ1-3; D: .; size: many; V: TRBV5-1; CDR3: CASSLGTDGNTIYF; DNA: TGCGCCAGCAGCTTAGGGACCGATGGAAACACCATATATTTT
J: TRBJ2-7; D: TRBD2; size: .; V: TRBV29-1; CDR3: CSVAGVGTSGYEQYF; DNA: TGCAGCGTTGCCGGGGTCGGGACTAGCGGCTACGAGCAGTACTTC
J: TRBJ2-2; D: .; size: many; V: TRBV11-1; CDR3: CASRRQPNTGELFF; DNA: TGTGCCAGCAGGAGACAGCCAAACACCGGGGAGCTGTTTTTT
J: TRBJ2-2; D: .; size: .; V: TRBV29-1; CDR3: CSGDSNTGELFF; DNA: TGCAGCGGGGATTCGAACACCGGGGAGCTGTTTTTT
J: TRBJ2-7; D: TRBD1; size: .; V: TRBV7-9; CDR3: CASGLLRDRGSFGYEQYF; DNA: TGTGCCAGCGGCCTACTCCGGGACAGGGGGTCTTTTGGCTACGAGCAGTACTTC
J: TRBJ2-1; D: TRBD2; size: many; V: TRBV2; CDR3: CASSIRLAAYNEQFF; DNA: TGTGCCAGCAGTATTAGACTAGCGGCCTACAATGAGCAGTTCTTC